The 31 T cell receptor beta chains in this list originate from one sample, sequenced in a study of shared clonotypes between healthy human individuals. TCRdb keeps only in-frame clones here, not all; method: immunoSEQ multiplex PCR. The sample lists hundreds of thousands of clones, about 73% occurring once. The specimen was memory CD4+ T cells sorted from blood. The subset was: CD45RA-negative fraction. The receptors here all came from a man in his thirties or forties in good health.

A note on this clone: The sample contains more than one DNA sequence encoding this CDR3. The genes are TRBV6-5 and TRBJ2-2; D remains unclear. From germline, CDR1 is MNHEY and CDR2 SVGAGI. The CDR3 covers 15 residues. V was trimmed by 0 bases and J by 2 bases, leaving 7 bases between them. This CDR3 reads CASSYSTRNTGELFF. The CDR3 region has the DNA TGTGCCAGCAGTTACTCCACGAGAAACACCGGGGAGCTGTTTTTT.

V is TRBV5-1 and J is TRBJ2-2; unclear D gene. Looked up from germline, CDR1 is SGHRS and CDR2 is YFSETQ. The CDR3 contains 15 residues. For the CDR3, the DNA is TGCGCATCTCGAGATGGGCGGACGAACACCGGGGAGCTGTTTTTT. Translating gives CASRDGRTNTGELFF.

The genes are TRBV5-4 and TRBJ2-3, with a tentative D call TRBD1 (6 bases). The ends were cut back, 0 bases at V and 0 bases at J, with 11 bases in the middle. Germline CDR1 reads SGHNT; CDR2 reads YYREEE (reference sequence). The CDR3 runs 16 residues. CDR3: CASSLGVDRSTDTQYF. The CDR3 coding sequence is TGTGCCAGCAGCTTGGGGGTCGACAGGAGCACAGATACGCAGTATTTT.

This rearrangement joins TRBV28 to TRBJ1-4; D not resolved. Germline assignment: CDR1 MDHEN and CDR2 SYDVKM. The CDR3 runs 15 residues. Trimming stripped 5 bases from V and 4 bases from J, with 14 bases between. The CDR3 DNA reads as TGTGCCAGCAGTGCCCGGACCTTAAATAATGAAAAACTGTTTTTT. It encodes CASSARTLNNEKLFF.

This clone was seen once. This chain connects TRBV2 to TRBJ2-3; no reliable D call. The CDR3 sequence is 13 residues long. The germline gives CDR1 SNHLY, CDR2 FYNNEI. Between the trimmed V and J ends, which lost 5 bases and 4 bases, there was a span of 10 bases. The CDR3 sequence: CASSREGSDTQYF. CDR3 nucleotide sequence: TGTGCCAGCAGTCGAGAAGGGTCAGATACGCAGTATTTT.

The rearrangement links TRBV4-1 to TRBJ1-3; a possible D gene is TRBD1 (6 bases). The CDR3 spans 16 residues. Germline loops: CDR1 MGHRA, CDR2 YSYEKL. Trimming took 0 bases from V and 4 from J, leaving 13 bases between them. The CDR3 sequence: CASSQEQGVRGNTIYF. The CDR3 DNA follows: TGCGCCAGCAGCCAAGAACAGGGAGTGCGAGGAAACACCATATATTTT.

The chain uses TRBV2 and TRBJ2-6, with D maybe TRBD2 (5 bases). This CDR3 contains 16 residues. The ends were cut back, 3 bases at V and 0 bases at J, with 9 bases in the middle. Per the germline V gene, CDR1 is SNHLY and CDR2 is FYNNEI. The CDR3 loop is CASSEAGPSGANVLTF. In nucleotides, the CDR3 is TGTGCCAGCAGTGAGGCGGGCCCCTCTGGGGCCAACGTCCTGACTTTC. Based on the CDR3 plus reference TRBV2 and TRBJ2-6, the full variable domain is EPEVTQTPSHQVTQMGQEVILRCVPISNHLYFYWYRQILGQKVEFLVSFYNNEISEKSEIFDDQFSVERPDGSNFTLKIRSTKLEDSAMYFCASSEAGPSGANVLTFGAGSRLTVL.

This rearrangement joins TRBV5-4 to TRBJ1-4; the match to TRBD1 covers 7 bases. Germline V gene data show CDR1 as SGHNT and CDR2 as YYREEE (reference sequence). The CDR3 length is 13 residues. Trimming removed 4 bases from V and 6 bases from J; junction bases left unmatched: 3. CDR3 region: CASSPDRDEKLFF. The CDR3 DNA follows: TGTGCCAGCAGCCCCGACAGGGATGAAAAACTGTTTTTT.

The rearrangement links TRBV6-1 to TRBJ2-7; D gene uncertain. Trimming removed 5 bases from V and 6 bases from J, with 11 bases in between. Per germline, CDR1 MNHNS and CDR2 SASEGT. The CDR3 has 12 residues. The CDR3 protein is CASSSPPAEQYF. CDR3 sequence (DNA): TGTGCCAGCAGTTCACCCCCCGCCGAGCAGTACTTC.

This rearrangement joins TRBV10-3 to TRBJ2-7, with 8 bases lining up with TRBD1. The CDR3 has 16 amino acids. CDR1 and CDR2 (germline): ENHRY, SYGVKD. J was trimmed by 4 bases and V by 4 bases; bases with no gene match: 12. DNA of the CDR3: TGTGCCATCAGTGGGCTAAACAGGGGGGCCGGGTACGAGCAGTACTTC. It encodes CAISGLNRGAGYEQYF.

The chain uses TRBV4-3 and TRBJ2-3, with a possible D match to TRBD2 (5 bases). From germline, CDR1 is LGHNA and CDR2 YSLEER. This CDR3 region has 15 residues. Trimming cost V 0 bases and J 0 bases, with 7 bases left between them. Here the CDR3 reads CASSQDRTSTDTQYF. The CDR3 DNA sequence: TGCGCCAGCAGCCAAGACAGGACTAGCACAGATACGCAGTATTTT.

This clone occurred a few times. This chain links TRBV6-4 with TRBJ2-1; no reliable D call. The germline V gene encodes CDR1 MRHNA and CDR2 SNTAGT. The V end was cut by 2 bases, the J end by 1 base, with 9 bases between. The CDR3 is 15 amino acids. The CDR3 reads CASSDVGSSYNEQFF. In nucleotides, the CDR3 is TGTGCCAGCAGTGACGTGGGGTCTTCCTACAATGAGCAGTTCTTC.

V is TRBV7-8 and J is TRBJ2-7; D assignment may be TRBD1 or TRBD2 (5 bases each). With 5 bases removed from V and 2 bases from J, the gap between germline ends came to 13 bases. CDR1 SGHVS and CDR2 FQNEAQ come from the germline V gene. There are 14 residues in the CDR3. The CDR3 DNA follows: TGTGCCAGCAGCCACGCTTCGGGGCCCTACGAGCAGTACTTC. It encodes CASSHASGPYEQYF.

The chain uses TRBV11-3 and TRBJ2-5, with 11 bases lining up with TRBD2. Germline V gene data show CDR1 as SGHNT and CDR2 as YENEEA. This CDR3 region has 15 residues. The V segment lost 6 bases and the J segment 2 bases; nucleotides outside the gene matches: 5. The CDR3 DNA is TGTGCCAGCAGTCAAGGGACTAGCGGACAAGAGACCCAGTACTTC. It specifies CASSQGTSGQETQYF.

The chain joins TRBV11-3 to TRBJ2-3; TRBD2 might be the D (5 bases). The CDR3 runs to 12 residues. V was trimmed by 3 bases and J by 6 bases, leaving 7 bases between them. Germline V CDR1 and CDR2: SGHNT, YENEEA. The CDR3 loop reads CASSFSGDTQYF. The CDR3 nucleotides are TGTGCCAGCAGCTTTTCGGGGGATACGCAGTATTTT.

The V gene is TRBV5-6, the J gene TRBJ1-5, with TRBD1 matching 7 bases. The V segment lost 4 bases and the J segment 5 bases; nucleotides outside the gene matches: 9. CDR1 and CDR2 (germline): SGHDT, YYEEEE. The CDR3 has 15 residues. CDR3 sequence: CASSQMGQRHQPQHF. CDR3 coding DNA: TGTGCCAGCAGCCAGATGGGACAGAGGCATCAGCCCCAGCATTTT.

The rearrangement joins TRBV6-1 to TRBJ2-2, with unresolved D. V was cut by 1 base and J by 6 bases, with 9 bases left in between. Per germline, CDR1 MNHNS and CDR2 SASEGT. CDR3 length equals 14 residues. CDR3 residues: CASSEGGFPGELFF. In DNA, the CDR3 is TGTGCCAGCAGTGAAGGTGGCTTCCCCGGGGAGCTGTTTTTT.

This rearrangement joins TRBV18 to TRBJ2-1; D uncertain. This CDR3 contains 14 residues. Trimming took 2 bases from V and 3 from J, leaving 8 bases between them. Germline loops: CDR1 KGHSH, CDR2 LQKENI. The CDR3 protein is CASSPSRSYNEQFF. In DNA form, the CDR3 reads TGTGCCAGCTCACCAAGCAGAAGCTACAATGAGCAGTTCTTC.

This chain links TRBV7-2 with TRBJ1-5, with 9 bases matching TRBD1. This CDR3 region has 14 residues. Per the germline V gene, CDR1 is SGHTA and CDR2 is FQGNSA. The ends lost 5 bases at V and 5 bases at J; junction bases unmatched: 4. The CDR3 sequence is CASSVDRGHQPQHF. CDR3 bases: TGTGCCAGCAGCGTGGACAGGGGACATCAGCCCCAGCATTTT.

V gene TRBV5-4 combines with J gene TRBJ2-5, with 10 bases matching TRBD2. This CDR3 comprises 16 residues. Germline V lookup: CDR1 SGHNT, CDR2 YYREEE (reference sequence). With 3 bases clipped from V and 5 bases from J, the junction kept 10 bases outside the gene matches. CDR3 amino acids: CASSSSSGRASETQYF. DNA of the CDR3: TGTGCCAGCAGCTCGTCGAGCGGGAGGGCGAGTGAGACCCAGTACTTC.

V is TRBV10-1 and J is TRBJ2-7; 13 bases match TRBD2. Trimming cost V 0 bases and J 4 bases; bases outside gene matches: 6. The CDR3 extends over 17 amino acids. The V gene's germline CDR1 is WNHNN and CDR2 SYGVQD (reference sequence). CDR3 amino acids: CASSESGLAGSWYEQYF. CDR3 nucleotide sequence: TGCGCCAGCAGTGAGTCGGGACTAGCGGGGAGTTGGTACGAGCAGTACTTC.

The chain is built from TRBV21-1 and TRBJ1-5; the table's TRBD1 call for D was not verified on the DNA. TRBV21-1 is designated a pseudogene. This CDR3 is built from 18 residues. The CDR3 loop reads CASSKVGTPLHSNQPQHF. For the CDR3, the DNA is TGTGCCAGCAGCAAAGTCGGGACACCGTTACATAGCAATCAGCCCCAGCATTTT.

This clone was picked up one time. The gene calls are TRBV7-9 and TRBJ2-7, with 7 bases fitting TRBD2. This CDR3 spans 13 amino acids. Germline V lookup: CDR1 SEHNR, CDR2 FQNEAQ (reference sequence). The ends lost 6 bases at V and 3 bases at J; junction bases unmatched: 5. In DNA, the CDR3 is TGTGCCAGCAGTCGGGAGGTTGGCTACGAGCAGTACTTC. This codes for CASSREVGYEQYF.

The V and J genes are TRBV2 and TRBJ1-2; D not resolved. V was shortened by 4 bases and J by 3 bases, with 9 bases between the two germline ends. The CDR3 is 13 residues long. The V gene's germline CDR1 is SNHLY and CDR2 FYNNEI. The CDR3 bases are TGTGCCAGCAGTGGTCAGAAGGACTATGGCTACACCTTC. Its protein product is CASSGQKDYGYTF.

This chain connects TRBV19 to TRBJ2-1; 7 bases are shared with TRBD2. The CDR3 runs to 16 residues. The V and J ends lost 3 bases and 3 bases, in that order; junction bases with no gene match: 8. Germline-derived CDR1 and CDR2 are LNHDA and SQIVND (reference sequence). CDR3 sequence (DNA): TGTGCCAGTAGTATCATGACTAGCTCTCTCTACAATGAGCAGTTCTTC. Translating it yields CASSIMTSSLYNEQFF.

The rearrangement uses TRBV7-8 and TRBJ2-7; D is undetermined. CDR3 length equals 14 residues. Trimming removed 5 bases at V and 4 bases at J, with 15 bases between. From germline, CDR1 is SGHVS and CDR2 FQNEAQ. Written as DNA, the CDR3 is TGTGCCAGCAGCCCGGGCTCCCATTCTTACGAGCAGTACTTC. Protein: CASSPGSHSYEQYF.

This clone was observed once. The gene calls are TRBV4-1 and TRBJ2-5; the match to TRBD1 covers 8 bases. The length of the CDR3 is 16 residues. V lost 3 bases to trimming and J lost 4 bases; unmatched junction nucleotides: 10. Germline V gene data show CDR1 as MGHRA and CDR2 as YSYEKL. The CDR3, as DNA: TGCGCCAGCAGCCAGATAACAGGGGGTTATCGAGAGACCCAGTACTTC. It is translated as CASSQITGGYRETQYF.

This clone was observed once. The chain has TRBV6-6 and TRBJ2-3; TRBD2 might be the D (5 bases). CDR3 length: 14 residues. V dropped 0 bases and J dropped 6 bases, with 10 bases sitting between them. CDR1 and CDR2 from the germline V gene are MNHNY and SVGAGI (reference sequence). CDR3 loop: CASSYSATSDTQYF. CDR3 coding DNA: TGTGCCAGCAGTTACTCTGCCACTAGTGATACGCAGTATTTT.

The chain joins TRBV30 to TRBJ1-1; TRBD1 might be the D (5 bases). V was trimmed by 5 bases and J by 2 bases, leaving 12 bases between them. The CDR3 spans 13 residues. The germline V gene has CDR1 GTSNPN and CDR2 SVGIG (reference sequence). CDR3 bases: TGTGCCTGGGCGCCCGGGGCCAACACTGAAGCTTTCTTT. This gives the protein CAWAPGANTEAFF.

The V call is TRBV6-1, the J call TRBJ1-5; D not resolved. Germline-derived CDR1 and CDR2 are MNHNS and SASEGT. This CDR3 comprises 14 residues. The V and J ends lost 4 bases and 1 base respectively, with 8 bases between them. CDR3 loop: CASSVSGSNQPQHF. CDR3 bases: TGTGCCAGCAGTGTCAGCGGCAGCAATCAGCCCCAGCATTTT.

CDR3 in amino acids: CASSYGQRIAAPITDTQYF. The CDR3 nucleotides read TGTGCCAGCAGCTACGGACAGAGGATAGCGGCTCCGATCACAGATACGCAGTATTTT. This chain uses TRBV7-8 with TRBJ2-3; possibly TRBD1 or TRBD2 for D (6 bases each). The germline CDR1 and CDR2 sequences are SGHVS and FQNEAQ. There are 19 residues in the CDR3. V was clipped by 4 bases and J by 2 bases, with 25 bases between them.